One sample yielded the 15 T cell receptor beta chains listed below, sequenced in a study of PD-1 blockade in classical Hodgkin lymphoma. Patients all relapsed after autologous stem cell transplantation, and there was variation in brentuximab vedotin exposure. Assay: immunoSEQ multiplex PCR; the TCRdb copy retains only in-frame clones and omits some. The sample has several thousand clones; roughly four fifths are singletons. This material consisted of peripheral blood mononuclear cells (PBMCs), taken at baseline. These receptor sequences come from a human donor with classical Hodgkin lymphoma.

The chain uses TRBV19 and TRBJ1-6; the D is unclear. With 7 bases removed from V and 6 bases from J, the gap between germline ends came to 13 bases. In germline, CDR1 is LNHDA, CDR2 SQIVND (reference sequence). The CDR3 is 14 amino acids. The CDR3 nucleotides read TGTGCCAGTACCCGGGATCCGGGTAATTCACCCCTCCACTTT. Translating it yields CASTRDPGNSPLHF.

This clone was counted a single time. The chain carries TRBV7-6 and TRBJ2-6; D gene ambiguous. Germline-derived CDR1 and CDR2 are SGHVS and FNYEAQ. V dropped 3 bases and J dropped 0 bases, with 0 bases sitting between them. The CDR3 loop spans 13 amino acids. CDR3 region: CASSFSGANVLTF. In nucleotides, the CDR3 is TGTGCCAGCAGCTTCTCTGGGGCCAACGTCCTGACTTTC. Supplemented by reference TRBV7-6 and TRBJ2-6, the full variable domain reads GAGVSQSPRYKVTKRGQDVALRCDPISGHVSLYWYRQALGQGPEFLTYFNYEAQQDKSGLPNDRFSAERPEGSISTLTIQRTEQRDSAMYRCASSFSGANVLTFGAGSRLTVL.

This rearrangement joins TRBV9 to TRBJ2-3; D gene uncertain. Germline V gives CDR1 SGDLS, CDR2 YYNGEE. The CDR3 length is 14 residues. Between the trimmed V and J ends, which lost 2 bases and 2 bases, there was a span of 9 bases. CDR3 sequence: CASSVLQYTDTQYF. The CDR3 DNA sequence: TGTGCCAGCAGCGTCCTACAATACACAGATACGCAGTATTTT.

This chain connects TRBV30 to TRBJ1-3; 7 bases align to TRBD1. Germline V gene sequence: CDR1 GTSNPN, CDR2 SVGIG (reference sequence). This CDR3 spans 12 amino acids. V was clipped by 5 bases and J by 7 bases; unmatched bases: 5. The DNA of the CDR3 is TGTGCCTGGGGACAGGATTCGAACACCATATATTTT. Its protein is CAWGQDSNTIYF.

The chain joins TRBV7-6 to TRBJ1-3; D may be TRBD1 (5 bases). The length of the CDR3 is 17 residues. V gave up 5 bases and J gave up 5 bases, with 22 bases separating them. Germline lookup yields CDR1 SGHVS and CDR2 FNYEAQ. As DNA, the CDR3 is TGTGCCAGCAGCCTCCTGAACTTGGGGCTGTCAAGAAACACCATATATTTT. Its translation is CASSLLNLGLSRNTIYF.

CDR3 in amino acids: CAMSGGYNTGELFF. The CDR3 DNA follows: TGTGCCATGAGCGGGGGATATAACACCGGGGAGCTGTTTTTT. The genes are TRBV10-3 and TRBJ2-2, with 8 bases fitting TRBD2. The CDR3 has 14 amino acids. The V gene end was trimmed by 9 bases and the J gene end by 2 bases; junction bases not matched to a gene: 5. Germline CDR1 reads ENHRY; CDR2 reads SYGVKD.

The J gene is TRBJ2-7, the V gene TRBV6-5; D unclear. The CDR3 is 11 residues long. In germline, CDR1 is MNHEY, CDR2 SVGAGI. Deletions cut 5 bases from V and 3 bases from J, with 5 bases between. CDR3 in DNA: TGTGCCAGCAGTCACATCTACGAGCAGTACTTC. Its protein is CASSHIYEQYF.

The CDR3 bases are TGTGCCAGCAGTGAAGGGGGAAGCACAGATACGCAGTATTTT. It yields the protein CASSEGGSTDTQYF. V usage is TRBV6-1 and J usage is TRBJ2-3; no definite D call. CDR1 is MNHNS, CDR2 SASEGT, per germline. Between the trimmed V and J ends, which lost 1 base and 0 bases, there was a span of 5 bases. The CDR3 is made up of 14 amino acids.

The rearrangement joins TRBV11-2 to TRBJ2-1; D is unclear. V was trimmed by 3 bases and J by 0 bases, leaving 9 bases between them. The CDR3 covers 15 residues. Per the germline V gene, CDR1 is SGHAT and CDR2 is FQNNGV. The CDR3 nucleotides read TGTGCCAGCAGCTTGTTGGGCCGCTCCTACAATGAGCAGTTCTTC. Protein: CASSLLGRSYNEQFF.

The chain carries TRBV15 and TRBJ2-7, with TRBD2 matching over 8 bases. J lost 6 bases, V lost 2 bases, and 18 bases had no gene match. In germline, CDR1 is LNHNV, CDR2 YYDKDF (reference sequence). This CDR3 is 18 amino acids long. The CDR3 region is CATSRNLRTSLQVPEQYF. Written as DNA, the CDR3 is TGTGCCACCAGCAGAAATCTAAGGACTAGCCTTCAGGTCCCCGAGCAGTACTTC.

V gene TRBV21-1 combines with J gene TRBJ2-7; the table assigns TRBD2, which was not confirmed against the DNA. TRBV21-1 is marked as a pseudogene. The CDR3 runs to 16 residues. DNA of the CDR3: TGTGCCAGTCCCAAGGGAGGGCTAGCGGGAGAATACGAGCAGTACTTC. Translating gives CASPKGGLAGEYEQYF.

This clone was observed once. V and J are TRBV21-1 and TRBJ2-3; the table calls TRBD1, which could not be checked here. TRBV21-1 is a documented pseudogene. This CDR3 is 12 amino acids long. This CDR3 reads CASSKGPDTQYF. Here the CDR3 DNA reads TGTGCCAGCAGCAAAGGGCCAGATACGCAGTATTTT.

This chain joins TRBV5-4 and TRBJ1-4, with 9 bases identical to TRBD1. The V and J ends lost 2 bases and 5 bases, in that order; junction bases with no gene match: 7. Germline V gene sequence: CDR1 SGHNT, CDR2 YYREEE (reference sequence). CDR3 length equals 16 residues. Here the CDR3 reads CASSLVPGQGNEKLFF. The CDR3 bases are TGTGCCAGCAGCTTAGTACCGGGACAGGGAAATGAAAAACTGTTTTTT. The full variable domain, rest sourced from reference TRBV5-4 and TRBJ1-4, is ETGVTQSPTHLIKTRGQQVTLRCSSQSGHNTVSWYQQALGQGPQFIFQYYREEENGRGNFPPRFSGLQFPNYSSELNVNALELDDSALYLCASSLVPGQGNEKLFFGSGTQLSVL.

This sequence joins TRBV5-6 and TRBJ2-3; the D is unclear. The CDR3 length is 13 residues. The germline gives CDR1 SGHDT, CDR2 YYEEEE. The germline V and J ends were trimmed by 4 bases and 10 bases, with 16 bases remaining between them. The CDR3 sequence is CASSPGPFLAQYF. Written as DNA, the CDR3 is TGTGCCAGCAGCCCCGGCCCGTTCCTAGCGCAGTATTTT.

The rearrangement uses TRBV6-6 and TRBJ2-3; D could derive from TRBD1 or TRBD2 (5 bases each). The CDR3 loop spans 13 amino acids. Trimming shortened V by 2 bases and J by 4 bases, and 7 bases separated the two germline ends. CDR1 MNHNY and CDR2 SVGAGI come from the germline V gene (reference sequence). CDR3 coding DNA: TGTGCCAGCAGTTACGGGGGATCAGATACGCAGTATTTT. Residues: CASSYGGSDTQYF.